Listed below are T cell receptor beta chains from one sample, sequenced in a study of spatial heterogeneity in lung cancer. TCRdb ran MiXCR on the 5' RACE reads and lists one entry per CDR3 protein. The sample yields about 48,000 distinct CDR3 sequences, around 5.2% seen once. Source: PBMCs, taken at surgery. The receptors here all came from a male donor with early-stage non-small cell lung cancer. CDR3s include the opening cysteine and the closing phenylalanine or tryptophan. Fields, in order: J gene, V gene, clone size, D gene, CDR3 DNA, CDR3 protein. The D gene is left open where the match is weak. Size tells how often a clone was seen (once, few, many) or the class of an expanded clone, and some rows leave it out.

J gene: TRBJ2-1; V gene: TRBV7-6; clone size: many; D gene: TRBD1; CDR3 DNA: TGTGCCAGCAGCCCCGGGACAGCCTACAATGAGCAGTTCTTC; CDR3 protein: CASSPGTAYNEQFF
J gene: TRBJ2-5; V gene: TRBV27; clone size: many; D gene: .; CDR3 DNA: TGTGCCAGCAGCCCGACTAGAGGCGCAGACCAAGAGACCCAGTACTTC; CDR3 protein: CASSPTRGADQETQYF
J gene: TRBJ2-7; V gene: TRBV7-6; clone size: .; D gene: TRBD2; CDR3 DNA: TGTGCCAGCAGCCCTAGGACTAGCGGGAACTACGAGCAGTACTTC; CDR3 protein: CASSPRTSGNYEQYF
J gene: TRBJ2-3; V gene: TRBV4-3; clone size: many; D gene: .; CDR3 DNA: TGCGCCAGCAGCCGCCCGGGGGAAGGTACGCAGTATTTT; CDR3 protein: CASSRPGEGTQYF
J gene: TRBJ2-2; V gene: TRBV5-5; clone size: many; D gene: TRBD2; CDR3 DNA: TGTGCCAGCAGCTCTACTAGCGGGAGAATAGGGGAGCTGTTTTTT; CDR3 protein: CASSSTSGRIGELFF
J gene: TRBJ1-5; V gene: TRBV2; clone size: .; D gene: TRBD1; CDR3 DNA: TGTGCCAGCAGTCCACAGGGGAGAGGTCAGCCCCAGCATTTT; CDR3 protein: CASSPQGRGQPQHF
J gene: TRBJ2-7; V gene: TRBV20-1; clone size: many; D gene: TRBD2; CDR3 DNA: TGCAGTGCTAGAGATCCCTTTAGCGGGAGGTACGAGCAGTACTTC; CDR3 protein: CSARDPFSGRYEQYF
J gene: TRBJ2-3; V gene: TRBV5-1; clone size: many; D gene: .; CDR3 DNA: TGCGCCAGCCGCTCTAGCACAGATACGCAGTATTTT; CDR3 protein: CASRSSTDTQYF
J gene: TRBJ2-5; V gene: TRBV15; clone size: many; D gene: .; CDR3 DNA: TGTGCCACCAGTTACAGGGCGGCGGAGACCCAGTACTTC; CDR3 protein: CATSYRAAETQYF
J gene: TRBJ1-5; V gene: TRBV27; clone size: few; D gene: .; CDR3 DNA: TGTGCCAGCGGTAGCAATCAGCCCCAGCATTTT; CDR3 protein: CASGSNQPQHF
J gene: TRBJ2-6; V gene: TRBV28; clone size: many; D gene: TRBD1; CDR3 DNA: TGTGCCAGCAGTTTAAGGGACAGGGGGCATGGGGCCAACGTCCTGACTTTC; CDR3 protein: CASSLRDRGHGANVLTF
J gene: TRBJ1-4; V gene: TRBV28; clone size: many; D gene: .; CDR3 DNA: TGTGCCAGCAGTTCTCGTACGGAAAAACTGTTTTTT; CDR3 protein: CASSSRTEKLFF
J gene: TRBJ2-7; V gene: TRBV19; clone size: many; D gene: .; CDR3 DNA: TGTGCCAGTAGTATCCGGGCTGGATACGAGCAGTACTTC; CDR3 protein: CASSIRAGYEQYF
J gene: TRBJ2-1; V gene: TRBV27; clone size: many; D gene: TRBD2; CDR3 DNA: TGTGCCAGCACCTCCGGTTCTTTCCCACGGGAGGGCAATGAGCAGTTCTTC; CDR3 protein: CASTSGSFPREGNEQFF
J gene: TRBJ2-3; V gene: TRBV7-9; clone size: many; D gene: .; CDR3 DNA: TGTGCCAGCAGCTTAGGCACAGATACGCAGTATTTT; CDR3 protein: CASSLGTDTQYF
J gene: TRBJ1-6; V gene: TRBV28; clone size: many; D gene: .; CDR3 DNA: TGTGCCAGCAGTTTACGGGTCCAGGATTCACCCCTCCACTTT; CDR3 protein: CASSLRVQDSPLHF
J gene: TRBJ2-5; V gene: TRBV5-1; clone size: many; D gene: TRBD2; CDR3 DNA: TGCGCCAGCAGCCACCTAGCGGGCTACCAAGAGACCCAGTACTTC; CDR3 protein: CASSHLAGYQETQYF
J gene: TRBJ2-1; V gene: TRBV27; clone size: .; D gene: TRBD2; CDR3 DNA: TGTGCCAGCAGTTTATCGACCCTACTAGCGGGAGGTAGGAATGAGCAGTTCTTC; CDR3 protein: CASSLSTLLAGGRNEQFF
J gene: TRBJ2-3; V gene: TRBV5-6; clone size: many; D gene: .; CDR3 DNA: TGTGCCAGCAGCTTGGACTACCCGCGGGGTACGCAGTATTTT; CDR3 protein: CASSLDYPRGTQYF
J gene: TRBJ2-1; V gene: TRBV24-1; clone size: many; D gene: .; CDR3 DNA: TGTGCCACCAGTGGGGGAACCGCCTACAATGAGCAGTTCTTC; CDR3 protein: CATSGGTAYNEQFF
J gene: TRBJ1-1; V gene: TRBV5-4; clone size: many; D gene: TRBD1; CDR3 DNA: TGTGCCAGCAGCTCGAGGACAGGAGGTGGCACTGAAGCTTTCTTT; CDR3 protein: CASSSRTGGGTEAFF
J gene: TRBJ1-6; V gene: TRBV7-2; clone size: many; D gene: .; CDR3 DNA: TGTGCCAGCAGCGTAACCCCTCCAGGGACTAATCTCCACTTT; CDR3 protein: CASSVTPPGTNLHF
J gene: TRBJ2-1; V gene: TRBV6-6; clone size: many; D gene: TRBD2; CDR3 DNA: TGTGCCAGCAGTTGGCTAGCGGGAGAATACAATGAGCAGTTCTTC; CDR3 protein: CASSWLAGEYNEQFF
J gene: TRBJ1-1; V gene: TRBV6-1; clone size: many; D gene: .; CDR3 DNA: TGTGCCAGCAGTAAGGAACAGGGGAACACTGAAGCTTTCTTT; CDR3 protein: CASSKEQGNTEAFF
J gene: TRBJ1-2; V gene: TRBV2; clone size: many; D gene: TRBD1; CDR3 DNA: TGTGCCAGCAGCAATACAGGGGGGTATGGCTACACCTTC; CDR3 protein: CASSNTGGYGYTF
J gene: TRBJ2-1; V gene: TRBV24-1; clone size: many; D gene: .; CDR3 DNA: TGTGCCACCAGTGATCGGGGTCCCAATGAGCAGTTCTTC; CDR3 protein: CATSDRGPNEQFF
J gene: TRBJ2-6; V gene: TRBV7-8; clone size: many; D gene: .; CDR3 DNA: TGTGCCAGCCGTCCTGGCAGTTCCCCTCCTGGGGCCAACGTCCTGACTTTC; CDR3 protein: CASRPGSSPPGANVLTF
J gene: TRBJ1-1; V gene: TRBV6-5; clone size: few; D gene: .; CDR3 DNA: TGTGCCAGCAGTTACTCGGTGGCAGGGGACACTGAAGCTTTCTTT; CDR3 protein: CASSYSVAGDTEAFF
J gene: TRBJ1-2; V gene: TRBV25-1; clone size: many; D gene: .; CDR3 DNA: TGTGCCAGCAGTAAATGGGACTATGGCTACACCTTC; CDR3 protein: CASSKWDYGYTF
J gene: TRBJ2-4; V gene: TRBV5-4; clone size: many; D gene: TRBD2; CDR3 DNA: TGTGCCAGCAGCTTGGCCGCTAGCGGGGCGCACTCCAAAAACATTCAGTACTTC; CDR3 protein: CASSLAASGAHSKNIQYF
J gene: TRBJ2-7; V gene: TRBV28; clone size: many; D gene: .; CDR3 DNA: TGTGCCAGCAGTTTGAAAGGCGAGCAGTACTTC; CDR3 protein: CASSLKGEQYF
J gene: TRBJ2-1; V gene: TRBV20-1; clone size: many; D gene: .; CDR3 DNA: TGCAGTGCTAACGCGCTCAACCGCTCCTACAATGAGCAGTTCTTC; CDR3 protein: CSANALNRSYNEQFF
J gene: TRBJ2-2; V gene: TRBV6-5; clone size: many; D gene: .; CDR3 DNA: TGTGCCAGCAGTTACTCGAAATTTAATCAGGAGCTGTTTTTT; CDR3 protein: CASSYSKFNQELFF
J gene: TRBJ1-1; V gene: TRBV7-8; clone size: many; D gene: .; CDR3 DNA: TGTGCCAGCAGCTTAGGGGGTGGGCCGGAAGCTTTCTTT; CDR3 protein: CASSLGGGPEAFF
J gene: TRBJ1-3; V gene: TRBV20-1; clone size: many; D gene: .; CDR3 DNA: TGCAGTGCTATAGACAGCCGCTCTGGAAACACCATATATTTT; CDR3 protein: CSAIDSRSGNTIYF
J gene: TRBJ1-2; V gene: TRBV6-5; clone size: many; D gene: .; CDR3 DNA: TGTGCCAGCAGTTCTCCCCGGACGCCAGAGCATGGCTACACCTTC; CDR3 protein: CASSSPRTPEHGYTF
J gene: TRBJ2-2; V gene: TRBV4-3; clone size: many; D gene: .; CDR3 DNA: TGCGCCAGCAGCCAAGATCTAGGATATTACACCGGGGAGCTGTTTTTT; CDR3 protein: CASSQDLGYYTGELFF
J gene: TRBJ1-6; V gene: TRBV20-1; clone size: many; D gene: TRBD1; CDR3 DNA: TGCAGTGCTAGGCTGACAGGGGATAATTCACCCCTCCACTTT; CDR3 protein: CSARLTGDNSPLHF
J gene: TRBJ2-4; V gene: TRBV28; clone size: many; D gene: .; CDR3 DNA: TGTGCCAGCAGGGCGGGACAGCCCACCAAAAACATTCAGTACTTC; CDR3 protein: CASRAGQPTKNIQYF
J gene: TRBJ2-7; V gene: TRBV6-1; clone size: many; D gene: .; CDR3 DNA: TGTGCCAGCAGTGATCAGGGGAGGCACGAGCAGTACTTC; CDR3 protein: CASSDQGRHEQYF
J gene: TRBJ1-5; V gene: TRBV6-2/TRBV6-3; clone size: many; D gene: .; CDR3 DNA: TGTGCCACCCGGCCCCCAGGGCCCAATCAGCCCCAGCATTTT; CDR3 protein: CATRPPGPNQPQHF